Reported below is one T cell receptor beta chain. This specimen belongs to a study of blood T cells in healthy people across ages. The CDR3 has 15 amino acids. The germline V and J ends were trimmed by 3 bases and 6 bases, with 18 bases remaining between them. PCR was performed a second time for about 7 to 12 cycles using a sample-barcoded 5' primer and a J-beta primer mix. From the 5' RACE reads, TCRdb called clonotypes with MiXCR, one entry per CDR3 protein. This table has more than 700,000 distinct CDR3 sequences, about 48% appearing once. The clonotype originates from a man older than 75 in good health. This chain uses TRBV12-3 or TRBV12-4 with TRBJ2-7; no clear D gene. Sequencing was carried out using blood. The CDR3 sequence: CASSFGRPANTEQYF. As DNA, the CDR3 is TGTGCCAGCAGTTTCGGGCGGCCTGCCAATACCGAGCAGTACTTC.